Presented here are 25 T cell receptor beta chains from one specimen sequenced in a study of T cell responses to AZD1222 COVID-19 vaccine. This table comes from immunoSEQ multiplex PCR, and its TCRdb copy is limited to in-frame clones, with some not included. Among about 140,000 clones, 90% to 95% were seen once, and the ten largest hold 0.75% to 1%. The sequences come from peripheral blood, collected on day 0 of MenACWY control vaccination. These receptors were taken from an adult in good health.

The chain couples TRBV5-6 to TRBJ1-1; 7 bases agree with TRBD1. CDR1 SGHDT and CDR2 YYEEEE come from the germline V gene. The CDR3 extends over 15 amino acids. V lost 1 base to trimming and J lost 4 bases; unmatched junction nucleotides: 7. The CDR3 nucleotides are TGTGCCAGCAGCTTGACTCAGGGGGTCGGCACTGAAGCTTTCTTT. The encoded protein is CASSLTQGVGTEAFF.

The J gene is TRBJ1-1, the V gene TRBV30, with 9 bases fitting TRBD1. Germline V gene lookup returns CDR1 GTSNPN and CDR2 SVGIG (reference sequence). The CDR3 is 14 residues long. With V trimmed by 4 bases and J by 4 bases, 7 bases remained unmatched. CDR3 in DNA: TGTGCCTGGACACCGGGACAGGGCCTCACTGAAGCTTTCTTT. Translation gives CAWTPGQGLTEAFF.

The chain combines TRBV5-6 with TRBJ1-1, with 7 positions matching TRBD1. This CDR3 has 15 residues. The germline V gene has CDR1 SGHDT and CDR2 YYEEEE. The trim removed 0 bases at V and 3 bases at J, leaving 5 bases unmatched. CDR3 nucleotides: TGTGCCAGCAGCTTGGGGGACAGTGGGTACACTGAAGCTTTCTTT. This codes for CASSLGDSGYTEAFF. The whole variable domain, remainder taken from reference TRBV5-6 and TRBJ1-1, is DAGVTQSPTHLIKTRGQQVTLRCSPKSGHDTVSWYQQALGQGPQFIFQYYEEEERQRGNFPDRFSGHQFPNYSSELNVNALLLGDSALYLCASSLGDSGYTEAFFGQGTRLTVV.

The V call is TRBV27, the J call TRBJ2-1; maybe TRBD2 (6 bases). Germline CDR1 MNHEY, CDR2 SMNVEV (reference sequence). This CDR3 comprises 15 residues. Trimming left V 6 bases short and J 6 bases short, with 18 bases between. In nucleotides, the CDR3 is TGTGCCAGCAGCCGGGGACTCCCCTCCCTCAATGAGCAGTTCTTC. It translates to CASSRGLPSLNEQFF.

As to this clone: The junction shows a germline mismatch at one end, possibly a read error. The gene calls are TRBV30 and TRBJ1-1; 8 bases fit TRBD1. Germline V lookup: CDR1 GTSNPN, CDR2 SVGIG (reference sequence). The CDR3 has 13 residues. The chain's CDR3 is CAWSRQGNAEAFF. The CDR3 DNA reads TGTGCCTGGAGTCGACAGGGGAACGCTGAAGCTTTCTTT.

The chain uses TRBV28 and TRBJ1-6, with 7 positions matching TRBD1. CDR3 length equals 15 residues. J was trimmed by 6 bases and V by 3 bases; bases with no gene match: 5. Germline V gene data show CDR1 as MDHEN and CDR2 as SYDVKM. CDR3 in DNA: TGTGCCAGCAGTTTTCCGGGACAGCCTAATTCACCCCTCCACTTT. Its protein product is CASSFPGQPNSPLHF. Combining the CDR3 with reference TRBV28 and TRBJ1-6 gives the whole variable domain DVKVTQSSRYLVKRTGEKVFLECVQDMDHENMFWYRQDPGLGLRLIYFSYDVKMKEKGDIPEGYSVSREKKERFSLILESASTNQTSMYLCASSFPGQPNSPLHFGNGTRLTVT.

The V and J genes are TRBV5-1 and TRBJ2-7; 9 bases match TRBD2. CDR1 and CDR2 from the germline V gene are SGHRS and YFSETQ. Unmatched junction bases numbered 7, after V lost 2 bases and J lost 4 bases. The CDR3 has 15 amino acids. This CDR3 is CASSFYSGSGYEQYF. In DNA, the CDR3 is TGCGCCAGCAGCTTCTATAGCGGGAGTGGGTACGAGCAGTACTTC. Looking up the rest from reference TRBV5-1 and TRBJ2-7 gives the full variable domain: KAGVTQTPRYLIKTRGQQVTLSCSPISGHRSVSWYQQTPGQGLQFLFEYFSETQRNKGNFPGRFSGRQFSNSRSEMNVSTLELGDSALYLCASSFYSGSGYEQYFGPGTRLTVT.

CDR3: CAIELNTGELFF. The CDR3 region has the DNA TGTGCCATCGAATTAAACACCGGGGAGCTGTTTTTT. The V and J genes are TRBV6-5 and TRBJ2-2; D unclear. V was pared by 10 bases and J by 2 bases, with 8 bases between. The CDR3 runs 12 residues. The germline V gene encodes CDR1 MNHEY and CDR2 SVGAGI.

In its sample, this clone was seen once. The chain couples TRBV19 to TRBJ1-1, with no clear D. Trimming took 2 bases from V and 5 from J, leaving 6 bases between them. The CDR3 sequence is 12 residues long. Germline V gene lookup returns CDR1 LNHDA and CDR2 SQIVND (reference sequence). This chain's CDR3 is CASSISETEAFF. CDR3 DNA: TGTGCCAGTAGTATAAGCGAAACTGAAGCTTTCTTT.

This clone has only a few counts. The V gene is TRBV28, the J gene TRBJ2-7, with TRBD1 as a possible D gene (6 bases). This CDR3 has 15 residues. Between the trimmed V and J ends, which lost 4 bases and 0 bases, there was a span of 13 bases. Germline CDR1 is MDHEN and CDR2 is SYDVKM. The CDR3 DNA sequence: TGTGCCAGCAGTTCATACAGGGTAAGCTCCTACGAGCAGTACTTC. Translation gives CASSSYRVSSYEQYF.

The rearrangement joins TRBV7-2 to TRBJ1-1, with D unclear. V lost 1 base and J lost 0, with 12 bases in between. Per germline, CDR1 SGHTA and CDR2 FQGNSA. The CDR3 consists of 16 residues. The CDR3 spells CASSLEFPRLNTEAFF. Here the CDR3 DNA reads TGTGCCAGCAGCTTAGAGTTTCCGCGTTTGAACACTGAAGCTTTCTTT.

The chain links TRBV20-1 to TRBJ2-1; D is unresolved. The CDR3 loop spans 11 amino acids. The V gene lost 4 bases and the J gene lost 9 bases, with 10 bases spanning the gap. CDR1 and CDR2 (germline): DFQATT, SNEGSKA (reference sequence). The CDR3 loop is CSANPGGEQFF. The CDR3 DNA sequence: TGCAGTGCTAACCCGGGTGGTGAGCAGTTCTTC.

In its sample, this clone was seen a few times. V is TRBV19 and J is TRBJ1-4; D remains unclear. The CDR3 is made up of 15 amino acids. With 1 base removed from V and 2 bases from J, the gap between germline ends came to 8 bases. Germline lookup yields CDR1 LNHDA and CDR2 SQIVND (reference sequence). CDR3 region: CASSIARDTNEKLFF. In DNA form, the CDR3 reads TGTGCCAGTAGTATAGCCCGGGATACTAATGAAAAACTGTTTTTT. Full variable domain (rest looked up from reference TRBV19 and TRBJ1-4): DGGITQSPKYLFRKEGQNVTLSCEQNLNHDAMYWYRQDPGQGLRLIYYSQIVNDFQKGDIAEGYSVSREKKESFPLTVTSAQKNPTAFYLCASSIARDTNEKLFFGSGTQLSVL.

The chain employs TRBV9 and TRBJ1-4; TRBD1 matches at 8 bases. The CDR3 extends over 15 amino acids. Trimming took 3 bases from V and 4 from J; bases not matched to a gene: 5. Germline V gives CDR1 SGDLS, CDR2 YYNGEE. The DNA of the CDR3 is TGTGCCAGCAGCGCTTGGGGACAGGATAATGAAAAACTGTTTTTT. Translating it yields CASSAWGQDNEKLFF. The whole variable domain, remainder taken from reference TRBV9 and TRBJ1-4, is DSGVTQTPKHLITATGQRVTLRCSPRSGDLSVYWYQQSLDQGLQFLIQYYNGEERAKGNILERFSAQQFPDLHSELNLSSLELGDSALYFCASSAWGQDNEKLFFGSGTQLSVL.

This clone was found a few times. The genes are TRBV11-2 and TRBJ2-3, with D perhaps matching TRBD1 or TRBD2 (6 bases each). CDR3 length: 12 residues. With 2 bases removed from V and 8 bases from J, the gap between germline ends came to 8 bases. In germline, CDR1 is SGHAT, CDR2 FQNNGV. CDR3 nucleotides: TGTGCCAGCAGCTTACGGGGGCTTACGCAGTATTTT. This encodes CASSLRGLTQYF.

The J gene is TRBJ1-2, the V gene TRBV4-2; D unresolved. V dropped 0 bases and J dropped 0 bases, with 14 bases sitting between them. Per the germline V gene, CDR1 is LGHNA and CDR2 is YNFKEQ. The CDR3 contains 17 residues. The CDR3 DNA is TGTGCCAGCAGCCAAGAGTCCGGCAGCCTATCTAACTATGGCTACACCTTC. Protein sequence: CASSQESGSLSNYGYTF.

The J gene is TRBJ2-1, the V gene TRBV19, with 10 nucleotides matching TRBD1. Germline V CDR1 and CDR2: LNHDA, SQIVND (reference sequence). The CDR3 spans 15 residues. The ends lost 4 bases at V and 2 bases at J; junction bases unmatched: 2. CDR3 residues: CASSTGTGAYNEQFF. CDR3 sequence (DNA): TGTGCCAGTAGTACCGGGACAGGGGCCTACAATGAGCAGTTCTTC.

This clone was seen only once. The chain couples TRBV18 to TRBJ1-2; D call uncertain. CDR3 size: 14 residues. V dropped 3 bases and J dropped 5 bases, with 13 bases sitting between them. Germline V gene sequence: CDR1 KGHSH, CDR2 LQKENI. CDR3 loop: CASSPRKLQYGYTF. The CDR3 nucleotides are TGTGCCAGCTCACCCAGAAAGCTTCAATATGGCTACACCTTC.

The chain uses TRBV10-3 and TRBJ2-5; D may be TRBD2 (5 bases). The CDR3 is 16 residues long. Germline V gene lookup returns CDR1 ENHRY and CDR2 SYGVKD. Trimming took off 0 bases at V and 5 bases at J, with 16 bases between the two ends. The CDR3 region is CAISESGPGGGETQYF. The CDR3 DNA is TGTGCCATCAGTGAGTCCGGGCCCGGAGGAGGCGAGACCCAGTACTTC.

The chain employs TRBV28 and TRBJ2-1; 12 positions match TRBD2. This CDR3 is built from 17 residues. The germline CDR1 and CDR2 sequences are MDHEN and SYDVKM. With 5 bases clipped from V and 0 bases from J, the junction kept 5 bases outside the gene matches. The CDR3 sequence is CASSGGLAGRSYNEQFF. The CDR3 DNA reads TGTGCCAGCAGTGGGGGACTAGCGGGCCGCTCCTACAATGAGCAGTTCTTC.

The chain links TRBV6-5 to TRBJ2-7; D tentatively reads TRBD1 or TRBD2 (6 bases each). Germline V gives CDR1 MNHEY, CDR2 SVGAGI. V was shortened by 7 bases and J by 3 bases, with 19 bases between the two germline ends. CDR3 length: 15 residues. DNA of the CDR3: TGTGCCAGCACCACCCGGGGGCAGGGGATCTACGAGCAGTACTTC. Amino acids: CASTTRGQGIYEQYF.

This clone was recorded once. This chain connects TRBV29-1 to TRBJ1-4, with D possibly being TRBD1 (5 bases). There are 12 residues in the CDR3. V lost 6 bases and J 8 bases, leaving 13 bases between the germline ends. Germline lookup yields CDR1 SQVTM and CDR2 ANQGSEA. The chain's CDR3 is CSVGHNGEKLFF. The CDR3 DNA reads TGCAGCGTCGGACATAACGGAGAAAAACTGTTTTTT.

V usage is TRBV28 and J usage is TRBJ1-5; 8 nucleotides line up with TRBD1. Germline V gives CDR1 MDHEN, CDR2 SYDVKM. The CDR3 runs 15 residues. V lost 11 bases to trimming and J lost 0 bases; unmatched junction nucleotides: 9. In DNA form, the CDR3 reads TGTGCCGGCAAAAGACAGGGGATTAGCAATCAGCCCCAGCATTTT. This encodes CAGKRQGISNQPQHF.

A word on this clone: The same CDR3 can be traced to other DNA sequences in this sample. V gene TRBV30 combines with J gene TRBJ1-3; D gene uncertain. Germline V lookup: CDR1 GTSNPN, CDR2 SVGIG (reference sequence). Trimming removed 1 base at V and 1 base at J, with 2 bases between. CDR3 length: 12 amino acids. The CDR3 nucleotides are TGTGCCTGGAGTGCATCTGGAAACACCATATATTTT. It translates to CAWSASGNTIYF.

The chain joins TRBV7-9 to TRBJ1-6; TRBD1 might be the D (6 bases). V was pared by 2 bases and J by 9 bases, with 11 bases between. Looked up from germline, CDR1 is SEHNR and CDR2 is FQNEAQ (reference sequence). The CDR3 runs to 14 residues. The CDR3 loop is CASSLRGVVSPLHF. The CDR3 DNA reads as TGTGCCAGCAGCTTAAGGGGGGTGGTTTCACCCCTCCACTTT.